One and the same sample provided the 14 T cell receptor beta chains below, sequenced in a study of blood T cell repertoires in COVID-19. Repertoires were generated with immunoSEQ multiplex PCR, while TCRdb's copy carries only in-frame clones and drops some. This sample has fewer than 300,000 clones, with 75% to 85% found just once. What was sequenced was peripheral blood. All receptors derive from a man aged 50 to 59 with active or convalescent COVID-19.

The chain has TRBV4-2 and TRBJ2-1; 9 bases line up with TRBD2. This CDR3 is built from 20 residues. Germline-derived CDR1 and CDR2 are LGHNA and YNFKEQ. V lost 0 bases, J lost 5 bases, and 17 bases stayed unmatched. CDR3 coding DNA: TGTGCCAGCAGCCAAGATGCAGTGGGGCTAGCGGGGATTTTCAACAATGAGCAGTTCTTC. This encodes CASSQDAVGLAGIFNNEQFF.

The chain is built from TRBV30 and TRBJ2-7; tentatively, D is TRBD1 (6 bases). Germline CDR1 and CDR2: GTSNPN and SVGIG (reference sequence). The CDR3 extends over 14 amino acids. With 0 bases removed from V and 3 bases from J, the gap between germline ends came to 12 bases. Here the CDR3 DNA reads TGTGCCTGGAGTGTATGGACAGATAACTACGAGCAGTACTTC. Its protein is CAWSVWTDNYEQYF.

The chain joins TRBV5-1 to TRBJ2-7, with 9 bases aligning to TRBD2. From germline, CDR1 is SGHRS and CDR2 YFSETQ. With 1 base clipped from V and 6 bases from J, the junction kept 8 bases outside the gene matches. The CDR3 has 15 residues. The CDR3 protein is CASSLNAGGPAEQYF. The CDR3 DNA sequence: TGCGCCAGCAGCTTGAATGCGGGAGGGCCAGCCGAGCAGTACTTC. Together with reference TRBV5-1 and TRBJ2-7, the CDR3 gives the full variable domain: KAGVTQTPRYLIKTRGQQVTLSCSPISGHRSVSWYQQTPGQGLQFLFEYFSETQRNKGNFPGRFSGRQFSNSRSEMNVSTLELGDSALYLCASSLNAGGPAEQYFGPGTRLTVT.

The chain combines TRBV11-3 with TRBJ1-2; D possibly corresponds to TRBD1 (5 bases). CDR3 length: 16 residues. From germline, CDR1 is SGHNT and CDR2 YENEEA. V was clipped by 4 bases and J by 2 bases, with 17 bases between them. DNA for the CDR3: TGTGCCAGCAGCTACCATATCGGCAGGGCCAACTATGGCTACACCTTC. Translating it yields CASSYHIGRANYGYTF. The entire variable domain, with the rest obtained from reference TRBV11-3 and TRBJ1-2, is as follows: EAGVVQSPRYKIIEKKQPVAFWCNPISGHNTLYWYLQNLGQGPELLIRYENEEAVDDSQLPKDRFSAERLKGVDSTLKIQPAELGDSAVYLCASSYHIGRANYGYTFGSGTRLTVV.

The DNA of the CDR3 is TGTGCCAGTAGTAAGACTAGCGGGAGATCAACCGGGGAGCTGTTTTTT. Its protein is CASSKTSGRSTGELFF. The gene calls are TRBV19 and TRBJ2-2; the match to TRBD2 covers 12 bases. The germline V gene has CDR1 LNHDA and CDR2 SQIVND (reference sequence). V shed 4 bases, J shed 5 bases, and the junction held 5 bases outside the gene matches. The CDR3 has 16 amino acids.

The rearrangement uses TRBV19 and TRBJ2-7, with 7 bases aligning to TRBD1. V shed 4 bases, J shed 2 bases, and the junction held 5 bases outside the gene matches. This CDR3 contains 14 residues. CDR1 LNHDA and CDR2 SQIVND come from the germline V gene (reference sequence). The CDR3 reads CASSSSGQAYEQYF. In DNA form, the CDR3 reads TGTGCCAGTAGTAGCTCCGGACAGGCCTACGAGCAGTACTTC.

The chain couples TRBV24-1 to TRBJ2-3; possibly TRBD1 or TRBD2 for D (10 bases each). V gave up 4 bases and J gave up 0 bases, with 34 bases separating them. CDR3 length equals 23 residues. Germline V gene lookup returns CDR1 KGHDR and CDR2 SFDVKD. The chain's CDR3 is CATSELQDRGAGAGGVSTDTQYF. In DNA, the CDR3 is TGTGCCACCAGTGAACTGCAGGACAGGGGGGCCGGAGCGGGAGGGGTAAGCACAGATACGCAGTATTTT.

This chain connects TRBV14 to TRBJ2-7; the D is unclear. With 3 bases removed from V and 3 bases from J, the gap between germline ends came to 3 bases. The CDR3 has 11 amino acids. The germline V gene has CDR1 SGHDN and CDR2 FVKESK. CDR3 DNA: TGTGCCAGCAGCCACAGCTACGAGCAGTACTTC. Its translation: CASSHSYEQYF. The whole variable domain, remainder taken from reference TRBV14 and TRBJ2-7, is EAGVTQFPSHSVIEKGQTVTLRCDPISGHDNLYWYRRVMGKEIKFLLHFVKESKQDESGMPNNRFLAERTGGTYSTLKVQPAELEDSGVYFCASSHSYEQYFGPGTRLTVT.

This chain links TRBV3-1 (or the pseudogene TRBV3-2) with TRBJ1-3; no clear D. CDR1 and CDR2 from the germline V gene are LGHDT and YNNKEL (reference sequence). The V and J ends lost 1 base and 4 bases respectively, with 5 bases between them. The CDR3 is 13 amino acids. DNA of the CDR3: TGTGCCAGCAGCCAAGTTTCAGGAAACACCATATATTTT. Translation gives CASSQVSGNTIYF.

This chain joins TRBV11-2 and TRBJ2-7, with 10 nucleotides matching TRBD2. The germline V gene has CDR1 SGHAT and CDR2 FQNNGV. The CDR3 extends over 18 amino acids. V gave up 11 bases and J gave up 3 bases; unmatched junction bases: 22. The CDR3 nucleotides read TGTGCCTCCTCCTCTTTAATTCTCATAGCGGGAGGATTCTACGAGCAGTACTTC. Translating it yields CASSSLILIAGGFYEQYF.

The chain employs TRBV28 and TRBJ1-3; no firm D call. Deletions cut 8 bases from V and 5 bases from J, with 16 bases between. Germline V gives CDR1 MDHEN, CDR2 SYDVKM. This CDR3 region has 14 residues. The DNA of the CDR3 is TGTGCCAGCCTCACCGGGAACCCGAGAAACACCATATATTTT. This encodes CASLTGNPRNTIYF.

This chain links TRBV11-2 with TRBJ1-1; D might be TRBD1 (6 bases). Trimming pared 5 bases from V and 5 bases from J, leaving 15 bases between. The germline CDR1 and CDR2 sequences are SGHAT and FQNNGV. CDR3 length equals 14 residues. CDR3 region: CASSATQGGTEAFF. DNA of the CDR3: TGTGCCAGCAGCGCGACACAGGGAGGGACTGAAGCTTTCTTT.

This clone has a single count. The rearrangement uses TRBV7-8 and TRBJ2-5; 10 bases line up with TRBD1. CDR1 and CDR2 from the germline V gene are SGHVS and FQNEAQ. The length of the CDR3 is 16 residues. The V and J ends lost 8 bases and 3 bases, in that order; junction bases with no gene match: 12. CDR3 residues: CASRLRAGTGEETQYF. The CDR3 region has the DNA TGTGCCAGCCGCCTGCGAGCCGGGACAGGGGAAGAGACCCAGTACTTC.

This clone was found once. The V gene is TRBV30, the J gene TRBJ1-4, with D unresolved. The CDR3 loop spans 13 amino acids. The ends were cut back, 1 base at V and 8 bases at J, with 11 bases in the middle. The V gene's germline CDR1 is GTSNPN and CDR2 SVGIG (reference sequence). This CDR3 reads CAWSGPVFEKLFF. CDR3 coding DNA: TGTGCCTGGAGTGGTCCTGTTTTCGAAAAACTGTTTTTT.